The sequence of this TCR beta chain was determined in a study of cytomegalovirus exposure and HLA in healthy donors. Study-wide context: Unique TCRs from HLA-typed donors, approximately 80 million of them, were held in an early data release.

CDR1 and CDR2 (germline): SGHRS, YFSETQ. This CDR3 region has 14 residues. Trimming removed 0 bases from V and 1 base from J, with 8 bases in between. Study-wide findings and caveats: HLA alleles showed associations with 16,951 TCR beta sequences in a later analysis, at a 0.05 false discovery rate.

About this clone itself: Antigen unknown.

The PCR used 60 Vbeta and 13 Jbeta primers. Sequencing was performed with immunoSEQ multiplex PCR; in TCRdb, only in-frame clones are kept and a portion is missing. The data show 150,000 or so clones, 75% seen once. The sequencing sample was made of PBMCs. The rearrangement links TRBV5-1 to TRBJ2-7, with a weak D call TRBD1 (6 bases). This TCR was recovered from a man aged 25 to 40 in good health and CMV-seronegative. Written as DNA, the CDR3 is TGCGCCAGCAGCTTGGAGGACAGTTCCTACGAGCAGTACTTC. Its protein product is CASSLEDSSYEQYF.